The 12 T cell receptor beta chains below were found in one sample sequenced in a study of a mutant IDH1 vaccine in newly diagnosed glioma. Time point: week 23, last vaccination. What each vaccine dose contained was 300 ug of mutant IDH1 20-mer peptide, accompanied by topical imiquimod. TCRdb's table, derived via immunoSEQ multiplex PCR, lists solely in-frame clones and lacks some. The table records around 40,000 clones, roughly 79% of them present only once. Antigens of these TCRs are unknown. Sequencing was performed on PBMCs, taken from a glioma patient whose treatment included an IDH1 peptide vaccine. The origin of the receptors is a woman in her 40s with glioma. Some clones in this sample may be carry-over from other donors' samples.

V gene TRBV5-4 combines with J gene TRBJ2-7; a possible D gene is TRBD1 (6 bases). Trimming shortened V by 3 bases and J by 3 bases, and 13 bases separated the two germline ends. From germline, CDR1 is SGHNT and CDR2 YYREEE (reference sequence). CDR3 length: 14 residues. CDR3 in amino acids: CASSSGAGNYEQYF. The CDR3 DNA follows: TGTGCCAGCAGCTCAGGGGCAGGGAACTACGAGCAGTACTTC.

The chain uses TRBV2 and TRBJ2-3; D is undetermined. V was pared by 10 bases and J by 11 bases, with 16 bases between. CDR3 length equals 11 residues. The germline CDR1 and CDR2 sequences are SNHLY and FYNNEI. CDR3 region: CATTPGPRQYF. The CDR3, as DNA: TGTGCCACCACTCCGGGTCCCCGGCAGTATTTT. The full variable domain, with the rest looked up from reference TRBV2 and TRBJ2-3, is EPEVTQTPSHQVTQMGQEVILRCVPISNHLYFYWYRQILGQKVEFLVSFYNNEISEKSEIFDDQFSVERPDGSNFTLKIRSTKLEDSAMYFCATTPGPRQYFGPGTRLTVL.

In its sample, this clone was seen a few times. This rearrangement joins TRBV5-1 to TRBJ2-7; 7 nucleotides match TRBD2. The length of the CDR3 is 14 residues. V trimming: 3 bases; J trimming: 2 bases; junction bases outside the gene matches: 5. In germline, CDR1 is SGHRS, CDR2 YFSETQ. The CDR3 coding sequence is TGCGCCAGCAGCTGGGAGGGTTATGCCTACGAGCAGTACTTC. It encodes CASSWEGYAYEQYF.

This clone was seen once. This sequence joins TRBV29-1 and TRBJ1-2, with D possibly being TRBD1 (6 bases). CDR3 length equals 14 residues. Germline CDR1 and CDR2: SQVTM and ANQGSEA. V lost 5 bases and J lost 3, with 16 bases in between. The CDR3 coding sequence is TGCAGCGTTTACCCGACAGGTCTGGACTATGGCTACACCTTC. Amino acids: CSVYPTGLDYGYTF.

V gene TRBV7-8 combines with J gene TRBJ1-5; no reliable D call. In germline, CDR1 is SGHVS, CDR2 FQNEAQ. This CDR3 has 15 amino acids. V lost 4 bases and J 10 bases, leaving 20 bases between the germline ends. In nucleotides, the CDR3 is TGTGCCAGCAGCTCCGAAGCGTGGGTTAAGCTTCCCCAGCATTTT. Protein product: CASSSEAWVKLPQHF.

This chain links TRBV27 with TRBJ1-1; the D is unclear. The CDR3 contains 12 residues. The V end lost 5 bases, the J end lost 8 bases, and 12 bases lay between the germline ends. Germline V gene data show CDR1 as MNHEY and CDR2 as SMNVEV (reference sequence). The CDR3 spells CASSPYLGEAFF. Written as DNA, the CDR3 is TGTGCCAGCAGTCCGTATTTGGGGGAAGCTTTCTTT.

By share, this clone counts as medium-sized. The rearrangement uses TRBV5-1 and TRBJ1-2; possibly TRBD1 for D (5 bases). The CDR3 extends over 15 amino acids. Per the germline V gene, CDR1 is SGHRS and CDR2 is YFSETQ. Trimming stripped 2 bases from V and 2 bases from J, with 13 bases between. Written as DNA, the CDR3 is TGCGCCAGCAGCTTTAACGATGGGGGAAACTATGGCTACACCTTC. Protein sequence: CASSFNDGGNYGYTF.

V gene TRBV7-2 combines with J gene TRBJ2-3; 7 bases map to TRBD2. Trimming cost V 2 bases and J 3 bases; bases outside gene matches: 8. Per the germline V gene, CDR1 is SGHTA and CDR2 is FQGNSA. The CDR3 runs to 16 residues. CDR3 DNA sequence: TGTGCCAGCAGCTTATGGGGGAGGGCCGCGACAGATACGCAGTATTTT. Encoded protein: CASSLWGRAATDTQYF.

This rearrangement joins TRBV7-2 to TRBJ1-2, with 10 bases identical to TRBD1. The germline gives CDR1 SGHTA, CDR2 FQGNSA. The length of the CDR3 is 17 residues. V gave up 1 base and J gave up 4 bases; unmatched junction bases: 9. CDR3 sequence reads: CASSLVNRDRGGYGYTF. CDR3 coding DNA: TGTGCCAGCAGCTTAGTAAACCGGGACAGGGGAGGCTATGGCTACACCTTC.

V is TRBV27 and J is TRBJ1-1; 8 nucleotides match TRBD1. The V gene end was trimmed by 4 bases and the J gene end by 4 bases; junction bases not matched to a gene: 8. This CDR3 is 15 amino acids long. Germline CDR1 MNHEY, CDR2 SMNVEV (reference sequence). The CDR3 region is CASSSWTGLPTEAFF. CDR3 in DNA: TGTGCCAGCAGTTCATGGACAGGGCTGCCCACTGAAGCTTTCTTT.

V gene TRBV6-5 combines with J gene TRBJ2-3; D uncertain. This CDR3 comprises 14 residues. Germline V gene sequence: CDR1 MNHEY, CDR2 SVGAGI. V gave up 1 base and J gave up 2 bases, with 7 bases separating them. The CDR3 is CASSYFAHTDTQYF. The CDR3 nucleotides read TGTGCCAGCAGTTACTTCGCGCACACAGATACGCAGTATTTT.

This chain joins TRBV25-1 and TRBJ1-5, with 9 bases lining up with TRBD1. The CDR3 covers 15 residues. Germline V gene data show CDR1 as MGHDK and CDR2 as SYGVNS. Trimming cost V 4 bases and J 6 bases; bases outside gene matches: 7. The CDR3 DNA is TGTGCCAGCAGTGGGACAGGGGTTCGCAGTCAGCCCCAGCATTTT. It encodes CASSGTGVRSQPQHF.